This TCR beta chain derives from a study of cytomegalovirus exposure and HLA in healthy donors. As for the study in general: Genetic ancestry analysis placed about 80% of the 398 donors that were genotyped in the Caucasian-associated cluster.

CDR1 SGDLS and CDR2 YYNGEE come from the germline V gene. With 3 bases clipped from V and 2 bases from J, the junction kept 1 base outside the gene matches. The CDR3 length is 13 residues. The PCR ran on 60 Vbeta and 13 Jbeta primers. Repertoires were generated with immunoSEQ multiplex PCR, while TCRdb's copy carries only in-frame clones and drops some. In the table there are hundreds of thousands of clones, 70% to 85% of which are singletons. This TCR was recovered from a middle-aged woman in good health and CMV-seronegative. The chain employs TRBV9 and TRBJ1-2, with TRBD1 identical over 7 bases. Sequencing used PBMCs. The CDR3 DNA sequence: TGTGCCAGCAGCGAGGGACAGAACTATGGCTACACCTTC. Residues: CASSEGQNYGYTF.